The 25 T cell receptor beta chains in this list originate from one sample, sequenced in a study of cytomegalovirus exposure and HLA in healthy donors. Primers for the PCR totalled 60 Vbeta and 13 Jbeta. Sequenced by immunoSEQ multiplex PCR; TCRdb stores in-frame clones only, minus some. Among about 130,000 clones listed, 65% to 80% were seen once. Sequencing was performed on PBMCs. These receptors all come from a man aged 35 to 55 in good health and CMV-seropositive.

J is TRBJ2-7 and V is TRBV19; D may be TRBD2 (6 bases). With 4 bases removed from V and 2 bases from J, the gap between germline ends came to 9 bases. Germline CDR1 and CDR2: LNHDA and SQIVND (reference sequence). This CDR3 is built from 13 residues. This chain's CDR3 is CASSSGITYEQYF. The CDR3 DNA sequence: TGTGCCAGTAGTAGCGGGATAACCTACGAGCAGTACTTC.

V usage is TRBV2 and J usage is TRBJ1-4; D ambiguous. The CDR3 totals 16 residues. Trimming removed 4 bases at V and 7 bases at J, with 19 bases between. Germline CDR1 SNHLY, CDR2 FYNNEI. CDR3 region: CASSVFGFPSPEKLFF. CDR3 DNA sequence: TGTGCCAGCAGTGTATTCGGGTTTCCATCTCCTGAAAAACTGTTTTTT.

CDR3 DNA: TGTGCCAGTAGTAAAGAGGGGCCCCTTGAGCAGTTCTTC. As protein: CASSKEGPLEQFF. The rearrangement uses TRBV19 and TRBJ2-1, with D perhaps matching TRBD1 or TRBD2 (5 bases each). CDR3 length equals 13 residues. Germline CDR1 is LNHDA and CDR2 is SQIVND (reference sequence). V was cut by 4 bases and J by 9 bases, with 13 bases left in between.

The chain uses TRBV5-1 and TRBJ1-1; 7 positions match TRBD1. CDR3 size: 15 residues. Germline V lookup: CDR1 SGHRS, CDR2 YFSETQ. V lost 0 bases to trimming and J lost 2 bases; unmatched junction nucleotides: 4. CDR3 sequence reads: CASSLGTGDNTEAFF. The CDR3 DNA reads as TGCGCCAGCAGCTTGGGTACAGGGGACAACACTGAAGCTTTCTTT.

The rearrangement links TRBV6-1 to TRBJ1-1; possible D gene TRBD1, 6 bases. The CDR3 spans 14 residues. Germline CDR1 reads MNHNS; CDR2 reads SASEGT. Trimming left V 6 bases short and J 0 bases short, with 11 bases between. In DNA form, the CDR3 reads TGTGCCAGCAGCGGGACACTTATGAACACTGAAGCTTTCTTT. It translates to CASSGTLMNTEAFF.

This chain joins TRBV28 and TRBJ2-7; D is unresolved. V was pared by 2 bases and J by 4 bases, with 9 bases between. Germline CDR1 MDHEN, CDR2 SYDVKM. This CDR3 has 13 residues. The CDR3 nucleotides are TGTGCCAGCAGTTTAGTCGAGGATTACGAGCAGTACTTC. It is translated as CASSLVEDYEQYF. Using reference TRBV28 and TRBJ2-7 for the parts outside the CDR3, the full variable domain is DVKVTQSSRYLVKRTGEKVFLECVQDMDHENMFWYRQDPGLGLRLIYFSYDVKMKEKGDIPEGYSVSREKKERFSLILESASTNQTSMYLCASSLVEDYEQYFGPGTRLTVT.

The chain combines TRBV13 with TRBJ2-5, with D tentatively TRBD2 (5 bases). This CDR3 comprises 14 residues. Germline V lookup: CDR1 PRHDT, CDR2 FYEKMQ (reference sequence). V was clipped by 5 bases and J by 4 bases, with 14 bases between them. CDR3 nucleotide sequence: TGTGCCAGCAGCCCCACAAGCGGAGGAGAGACCCAGTACTTC. Encoded protein: CASSPTSGGETQYF.

The chain couples TRBV5-6 to TRBJ2-7, with TRBD2 identical over 8 bases. Germline-derived CDR1 and CDR2 are SGHDT and YYEEEE. V gave up 4 bases and J gave up 4 bases; unmatched junction bases: 13. The CDR3 runs 16 residues. Here the CDR3 reads CASSHGIAGLGYEQYF. CDR3 DNA: TGTGCCAGCAGCCACGGGATAGCGGGATTGGGGTACGAGCAGTACTTC. The whole variable domain, remainder taken from reference TRBV5-6 and TRBJ2-7, is DAGVTQSPTHLIKTRGQQVTLRCSPKSGHDTVSWYQQALGQGPQFIFQYYEEEERQRGNFPDRFSGHQFPNYSSELNVNALLLGDSALYLCASSHGIAGLGYEQYFGPGTRLTVT.

The chain carries TRBV28 and TRBJ2-5; TRBD1 matches at 9 bases. This CDR3 contains 16 residues. The germline gives CDR1 MDHEN, CDR2 SYDVKM. The J segment lost 2 bases and the V segment lost 8 bases, leaving 12 bases of the junction unmatched. The CDR3 loop is CASGPWGTGTQETQYF. The CDR3 bases are TGTGCCAGCGGCCCCTGGGGGACAGGGACACAAGAGACCCAGTACTTC.

The V and J genes are TRBV28 and TRBJ2-7, with D tentatively TRBD2 (6 bases). The germline gives CDR1 MDHEN, CDR2 SYDVKM. Deletions cut 5 bases from V and 3 bases from J, with 17 bases between. CDR3 length: 15 residues. The CDR3 sequence: CASSPGGDWIYEQYF. CDR3 bases: TGTGCCAGCAGTCCCGGTGGGGACTGGATCTACGAGCAGTACTTC.

This clone was found a few times. The V and J genes are TRBV23-1 and TRBJ1-5, with TRBD1 as a possible D gene (5 bases). TRBV23-1 belongs to the ORF category, with a function that is uncertain. The V gene lost 4 bases and the J gene lost 5 bases, with 18 bases spanning the gap. This CDR3 spans 16 amino acids. The CDR3 sequence is CASSREGIIADQPQHF. The CDR3 DNA sequence: TGCGCCAGCAGTCGGGAGGGGATTATAGCGGATCAGCCCCAGCATTTT.

This chain joins TRBV25-1 and TRBJ2-3; D is unclear. Germline V gene lookup returns CDR1 MGHDK and CDR2 SYGVNS. The ends were cut back, 6 bases at V and 6 bases at J, with 13 bases in the middle. CDR3 length: 13 amino acids. CDR3 nucleotides: TGTGCCAGCAGATTTGAAGCGTGGGATACGCAGTATTTT. This gives the protein CASRFEAWDTQYF.

The J gene is TRBJ1-4, the V gene TRBV6-6; D perhaps matches TRBD1 (5 bases). Trimming removed 6 bases at V and 0 bases at J, with 11 bases between. The CDR3 sequence is 15 residues long. Germline lookup yields CDR1 MNHNY and CDR2 SVGAGI (reference sequence). CDR3 nucleotide sequence: TGTGCCAGCAGAACTTCGACAGCAACTAATGAAAAACTGTTTTTT. Protein: CASRTSTATNEKLFF.

The V and J genes are TRBV6-1 and TRBJ2-3; 7 bases agree with TRBD2. Germline-derived CDR1 and CDR2 are MNHNS and SASEGT. V lost 1 base, J lost 7 bases, and 2 bases stayed unmatched. The CDR3 runs to 13 residues. The CDR3 DNA sequence: TGTGCCAGCAGTGAAGGGGAGGGGAATACGCAGTATTTT. Its protein product is CASSEGEGNTQYF.

Details on this clone: Distinct nucleotide sequences in the sample also encode this CDR3. The chain carries TRBV5-1 and TRBJ2-7, with 7 bases matching TRBD1. Losses at the gene ends were 5 bases for V and 0 bases for J; bases not matched to a gene: 8. The CDR3 spans 15 residues. Germline V lookup: CDR1 SGHRS, CDR2 YFSETQ. CDR3 in DNA: TGCGCCAGCAGTCCCCGACAGGGCCGCTCCTACGAGCAGTACTTC. It specifies CASSPRQGRSYEQYF. Full variable domain (outside the CDR3, taken from reference TRBV5-1 and TRBJ2-7): KAGVTQTPRYLIKTRGQQVTLSCSPISGHRSVSWYQQTPGQGLQFLFEYFSETQRNKGNFPGRFSGRQFSNSRSEMNVSTLELGDSALYLCASSPRQGRSYEQYFGPGTRLTVT.

Comments on this clone: One end of the junction does not line up with germline, which may come from a read error. Other DNA sequences within the sample encode an identical CDR3. This rearrangement joins TRBV30 to TRBJ1-1; no clear D. The CDR3 has 13 amino acids. Germline CDR1 and CDR2: GTSNPN and SVGIG (reference sequence). In nucleotides, the CDR3 is TGCGCCTGGAGTCGAGACATGAACACTGAAGCTTTCTTT. Its translation is CAWSRDMNTEAFF.

Written as DNA, the CDR3 is TGTGCCAGCAGCCAGTTTCAGGGACTAGCCAACAATGAGCAGTTCTTC. Its translation is CASSQFQGLANNEQFF. V usage is TRBV14 and J usage is TRBJ2-1, with TRBD2 matching 9 bases. The CDR3 is 16 residues long. Germline V gene data show CDR1 as SGHDN and CDR2 as FVKESK. Unmatched junction bases numbered 8, after V lost 3 bases and J lost 5 bases.

The genes are TRBV7-9 and TRBJ2-5, with 7 nucleotides matching TRBD1. Trimming took 4 bases from V and 3 from J; bases not matched to a gene: 11. This CDR3 has 16 residues. CDR1 and CDR2 (germline): SEHNR, FQNEAQ (reference sequence). In DNA, the CDR3 is TGTGCCAGCAGCTCCTCAACAGGGGCAGTTAAAGAGACCCAGTACTTC. Amino acids: CASSSSTGAVKETQYF.

The chain carries TRBV11-3 and TRBJ2-4; tentatively, D is TRBD1 (6 bases). This CDR3 region has 13 residues. The V gene's germline CDR1 is SGHNT and CDR2 YENEEA. The V and J ends lost 5 bases and 7 bases respectively, with 12 bases between them. CDR3 loop: CASSTGLRNIQYF. The CDR3 coding sequence is TGTGCCAGCAGCACAGGGTTAAGGAACATTCAGTACTTC. The whole variable domain, remainder taken from reference TRBV11-3 and TRBJ2-4, is EAGVVQSPRYKIIEKKQPVAFWCNPISGHNTLYWYLQNLGQGPELLIRYENEEAVDDSQLPKDRFSAERLKGVDSTLKIQPAELGDSAVYLCASSTGLRNIQYFGAGTRLSVL.

The chain uses TRBV7-8 and TRBJ2-3; 8 nucleotides align to TRBD2. The trim removed 5 bases at V and 0 bases at J, leaving 7 bases unmatched. Germline CDR1 is SGHVS and CDR2 is FQNEAQ. The CDR3 has 16 residues. Here the CDR3 DNA reads TGTGCCAGCAGCCTCAGGACTAGCTATAGCACAGATACGCAGTATTTT. This translates into CASSLRTSYSTDTQYF.

CDR3 sequence (DNA): TGTGCCAGCAGTTACCGGCAGGGAAGGGGTGCTTTCTTT. Translating it yields CASSYRQGRGAFF. The chain couples TRBV6-5 to TRBJ1-1, with TRBD1 as a possible D gene (5 bases). The V end lost 2 bases, the J end lost 11 bases, and 15 bases lay between the germline ends. The CDR3 runs to 13 residues. The germline V gene encodes CDR1 MNHEY and CDR2 SVGAGI.

V gene TRBV28 combines with J gene TRBJ2-3, with 7 nucleotides matching TRBD1. The germline CDR1 and CDR2 sequences are MDHEN and SYDVKM. The CDR3 covers 13 residues. After removal of 8 bases from V and 4 bases from J, the junction contained 6 bases not matched to a gene. The CDR3 region has the DNA TGTGCCAGCCTGGGACAGCTCTCAGATACGCAGTATTTT. Residues: CASLGQLSDTQYF.

The V and J genes are TRBV19 and TRBJ1-5; no clear D gene. V lost 6 bases to trimming and J lost 8 bases, with 14 bases between them. Germline CDR1 and CDR2: LNHDA and SQIVND (reference sequence). This CDR3 is 13 amino acids long. The CDR3 DNA follows: TGTGCCAGTAGGTGGAGGAGTGGGGAGCCCCAGCATTTT. Its translation is CASRWRSGEPQHF.

V usage is TRBV15 and J usage is TRBJ2-5; tentative D call: TRBD1 (6 bases). Germline V gives CDR1 LNHNV, CDR2 YYDKDF (reference sequence). Trimming took 3 bases from V and 5 from J, leaving 19 bases between them. The CDR3 covers 16 residues. The CDR3 sequence is CATSRGDKSRGETQYF. The CDR3 region has the DNA TGTGCCACCAGCAGGGGGGACAAATCTAGGGGGGAGACCCAGTACTTC.

The CDR3 DNA is TGTGCCAGCAGTGAAGGACAGAGAGGCTACGAGCAGTACTTC. As protein: CASSEGQRGYEQYF. V is TRBV25-1 and J is TRBJ2-7; a possible D gene is TRBD1 (6 bases). The CDR3 extends over 14 amino acids. CDR1 and CDR2 (germline): MGHDK, SYGVNS. V was clipped by 2 bases and J by 3 bases, with 11 bases between them.